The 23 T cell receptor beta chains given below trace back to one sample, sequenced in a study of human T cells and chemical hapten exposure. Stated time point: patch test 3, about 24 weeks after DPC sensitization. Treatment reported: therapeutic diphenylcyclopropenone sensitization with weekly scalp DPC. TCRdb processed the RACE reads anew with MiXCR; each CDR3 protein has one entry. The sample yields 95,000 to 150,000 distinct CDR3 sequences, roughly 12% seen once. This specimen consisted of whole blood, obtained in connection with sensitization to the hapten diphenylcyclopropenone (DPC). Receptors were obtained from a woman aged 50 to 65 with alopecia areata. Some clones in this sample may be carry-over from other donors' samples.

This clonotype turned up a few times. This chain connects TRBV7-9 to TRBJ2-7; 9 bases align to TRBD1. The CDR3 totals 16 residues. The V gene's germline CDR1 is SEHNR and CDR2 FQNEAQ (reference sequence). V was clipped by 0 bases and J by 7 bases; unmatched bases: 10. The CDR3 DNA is TGTGCCAGCAGCTTAGCGCGGGAACAGGGGGCTGGGGAGCAGTACTTC. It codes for CASSLAREQGAGEQYF.

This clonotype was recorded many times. CDR3 residues: CSAPLTSGETQYF. The CDR3 DNA is TGCAGTGCTCCCCTGACTAGCGGAGAGACCCAGTACTTC. The V call is TRBV20-1, the J call TRBJ2-5; 9 bases are a match to TRBD2. The V gene end was trimmed by 5 bases and the J gene end by 4 bases; junction bases not matched to a gene: 5. The CDR3 loop spans 13 amino acids. Germline V gene lookup returns CDR1 DFQATT and CDR2 SNEGSKA (reference sequence).

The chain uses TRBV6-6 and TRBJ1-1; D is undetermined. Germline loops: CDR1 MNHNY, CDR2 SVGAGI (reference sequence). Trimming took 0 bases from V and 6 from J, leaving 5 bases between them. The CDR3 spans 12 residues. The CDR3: CASSYSWAEAFF. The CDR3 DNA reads TGTGCCAGCAGTTACTCGTGGGCTGAAGCTTTCTTT.

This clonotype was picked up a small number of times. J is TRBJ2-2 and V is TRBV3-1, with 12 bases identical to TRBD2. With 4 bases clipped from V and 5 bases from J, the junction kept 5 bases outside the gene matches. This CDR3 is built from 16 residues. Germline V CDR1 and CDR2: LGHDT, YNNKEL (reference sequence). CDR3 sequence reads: CASSLSLAGGTGELFF. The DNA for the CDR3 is TGTGCCAGCAGCCTAAGTCTAGCGGGGGGGACCGGGGAGCTGTTTTTT.

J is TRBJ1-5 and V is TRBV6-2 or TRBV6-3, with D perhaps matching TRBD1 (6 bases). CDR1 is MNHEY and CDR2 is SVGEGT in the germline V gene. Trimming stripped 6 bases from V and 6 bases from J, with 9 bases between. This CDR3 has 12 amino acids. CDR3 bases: TGTGCCAGCAGAAACAGGGCTCAGCCCCAGCATTTT. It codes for CASRNRAQPQHF.

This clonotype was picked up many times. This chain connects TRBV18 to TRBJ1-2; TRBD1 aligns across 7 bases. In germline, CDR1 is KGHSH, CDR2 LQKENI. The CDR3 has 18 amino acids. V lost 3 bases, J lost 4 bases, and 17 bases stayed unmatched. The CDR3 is CASSPKSLSQTGSYGYTF. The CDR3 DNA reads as TGTGCCAGCTCACCCAAGTCACTATCCCAGACAGGGAGCTATGGCTACACCTTC.

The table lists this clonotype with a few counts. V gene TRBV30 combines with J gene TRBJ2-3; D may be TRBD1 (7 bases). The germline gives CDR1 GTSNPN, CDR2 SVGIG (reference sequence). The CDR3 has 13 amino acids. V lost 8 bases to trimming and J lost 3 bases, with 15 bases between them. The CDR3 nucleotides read TGTGCCGTAGGAGCAGGGGGGACAGATACGCAGTATTTT. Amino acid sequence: CAVGAGGTDTQYF.

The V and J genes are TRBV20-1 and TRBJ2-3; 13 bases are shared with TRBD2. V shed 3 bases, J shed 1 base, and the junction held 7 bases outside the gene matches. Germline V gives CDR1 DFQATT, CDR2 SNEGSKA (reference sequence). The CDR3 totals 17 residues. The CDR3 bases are TGCAGTGCTAGGAGGACTAGCGGGAGTGAGGGCACAGATACGCAGTATTTT. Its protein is CSARRTSGSEGTDTQYF.

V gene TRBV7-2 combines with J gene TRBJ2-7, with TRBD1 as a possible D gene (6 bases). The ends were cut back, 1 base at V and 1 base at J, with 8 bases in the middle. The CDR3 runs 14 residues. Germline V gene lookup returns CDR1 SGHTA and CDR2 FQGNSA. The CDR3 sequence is CASSLDRASYEQYF. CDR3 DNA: TGTGCCAGCAGCTTAGACAGGGCATCCTACGAGCAGTACTTC.

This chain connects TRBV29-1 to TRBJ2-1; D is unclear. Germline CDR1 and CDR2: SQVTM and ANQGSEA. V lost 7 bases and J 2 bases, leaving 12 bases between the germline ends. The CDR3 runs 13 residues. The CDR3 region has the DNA TGCAGCGCCACTCTGGCGACCTACAATGAGCAGTTCTTC. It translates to CSATLATYNEQFF.

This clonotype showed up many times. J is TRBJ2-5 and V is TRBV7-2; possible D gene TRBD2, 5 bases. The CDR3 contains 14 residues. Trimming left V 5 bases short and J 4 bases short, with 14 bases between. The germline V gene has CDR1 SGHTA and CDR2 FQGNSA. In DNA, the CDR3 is TGTGCCAGCAGCGCCACGGGATCACTAGAGACCCAGTACTTC. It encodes CASSATGSLETQYF.

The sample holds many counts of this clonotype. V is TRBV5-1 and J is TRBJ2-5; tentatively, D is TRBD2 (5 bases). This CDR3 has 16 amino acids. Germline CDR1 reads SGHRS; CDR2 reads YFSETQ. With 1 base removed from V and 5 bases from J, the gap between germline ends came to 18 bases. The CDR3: CASSLSGGSVRETQYF. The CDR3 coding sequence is TGCGCCAGCAGCTTGTCTGGTGGTAGCGTAAGGGAGACCCAGTACTTC.

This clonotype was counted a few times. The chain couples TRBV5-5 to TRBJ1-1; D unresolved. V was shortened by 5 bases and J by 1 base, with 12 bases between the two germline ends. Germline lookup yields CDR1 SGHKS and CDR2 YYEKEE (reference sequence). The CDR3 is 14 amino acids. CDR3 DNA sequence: TGTGCCAGCAGGTTAGGACTTGAGAACACTGAAGCTTTCTTT. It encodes CASRLGLENTEAFF.

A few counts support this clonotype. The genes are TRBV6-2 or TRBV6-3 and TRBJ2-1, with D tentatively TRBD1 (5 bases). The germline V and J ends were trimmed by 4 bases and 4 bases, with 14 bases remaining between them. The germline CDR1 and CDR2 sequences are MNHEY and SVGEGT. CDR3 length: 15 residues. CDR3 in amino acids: CASSSDTDTYNEQFF. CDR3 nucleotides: TGTGCCAGCAGTTCGGACACGGATACTTACAATGAGCAGTTCTTC.

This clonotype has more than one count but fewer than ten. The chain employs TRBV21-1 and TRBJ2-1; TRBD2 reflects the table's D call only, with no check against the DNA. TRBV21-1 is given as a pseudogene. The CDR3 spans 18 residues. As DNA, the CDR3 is TGTGCCAGCAGCAAAAAAAATGGGAGCGGAAGCTCCTACAATGAGCAGTTCTTC. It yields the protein CASSKKNGSGSSYNEQFF.

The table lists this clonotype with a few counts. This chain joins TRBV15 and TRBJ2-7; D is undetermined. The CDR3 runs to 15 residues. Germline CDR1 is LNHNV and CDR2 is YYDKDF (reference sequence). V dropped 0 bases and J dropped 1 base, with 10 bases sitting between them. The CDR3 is CATSRDRAESYEQYF. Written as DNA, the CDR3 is TGTGCCACCAGCAGAGATAGGGCGGAATCCTACGAGCAGTACTTC.

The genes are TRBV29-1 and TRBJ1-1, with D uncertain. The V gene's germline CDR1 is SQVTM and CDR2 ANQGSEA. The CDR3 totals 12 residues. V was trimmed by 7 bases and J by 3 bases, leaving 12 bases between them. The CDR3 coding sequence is TGCAGCGCAGAGGCAGACTACACTGAAGCTTTCTTT. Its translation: CSAEADYTEAFF.

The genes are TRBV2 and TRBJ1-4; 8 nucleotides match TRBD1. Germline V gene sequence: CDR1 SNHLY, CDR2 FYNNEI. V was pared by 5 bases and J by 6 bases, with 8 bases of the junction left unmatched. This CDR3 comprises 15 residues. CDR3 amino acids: CASSLRDRRDEKLFF. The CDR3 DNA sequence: TGTGCCAGCAGTCTCCGGGACAGGCGGGATGAAAAACTGTTTTTT.

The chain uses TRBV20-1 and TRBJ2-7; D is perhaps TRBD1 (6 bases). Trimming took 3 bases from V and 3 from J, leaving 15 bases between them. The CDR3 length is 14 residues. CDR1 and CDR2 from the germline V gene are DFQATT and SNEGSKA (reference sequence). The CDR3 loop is CSASNAGAVYEQYF. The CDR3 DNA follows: TGCAGTGCTAGCAACGCAGGGGCTGTCTACGAGCAGTACTTC.

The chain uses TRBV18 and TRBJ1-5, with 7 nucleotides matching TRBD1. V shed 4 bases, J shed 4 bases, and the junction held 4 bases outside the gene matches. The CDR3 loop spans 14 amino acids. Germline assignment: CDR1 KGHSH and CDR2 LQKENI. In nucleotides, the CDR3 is TGTGCCAGCTCACACCGGGACAGAAATCAGCCCCAGCATTTT. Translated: CASSHRDRNQPQHF.

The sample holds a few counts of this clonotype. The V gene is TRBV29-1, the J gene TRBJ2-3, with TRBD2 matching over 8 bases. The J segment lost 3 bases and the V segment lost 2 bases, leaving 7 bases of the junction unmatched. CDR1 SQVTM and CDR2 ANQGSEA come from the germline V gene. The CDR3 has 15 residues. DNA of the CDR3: TGCAGCGTTGAATTCCGAGCGGGAGAAACAGATACGCAGTATTTT. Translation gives CSVEFRAGETDTQYF.

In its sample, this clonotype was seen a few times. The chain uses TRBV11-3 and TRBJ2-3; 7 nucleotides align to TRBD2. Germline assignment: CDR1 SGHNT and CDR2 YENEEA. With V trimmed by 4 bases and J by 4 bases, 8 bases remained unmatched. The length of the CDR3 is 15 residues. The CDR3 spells CASSSGSGMADTQYF. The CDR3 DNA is TGTGCCAGCAGCTCGGGCAGCGGGATGGCAGATACGCAGTATTTT. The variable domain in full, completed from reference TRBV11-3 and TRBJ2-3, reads EAGVVQSPRYKIIEKKQPVAFWCNPISGHNTLYWYLQNLGQGPELLIRYENEEAVDDSQLPKDRFSAERLKGVDSTLKIQPAELGDSAVYLCASSSGSGMADTQYFGPGTRLTVL.

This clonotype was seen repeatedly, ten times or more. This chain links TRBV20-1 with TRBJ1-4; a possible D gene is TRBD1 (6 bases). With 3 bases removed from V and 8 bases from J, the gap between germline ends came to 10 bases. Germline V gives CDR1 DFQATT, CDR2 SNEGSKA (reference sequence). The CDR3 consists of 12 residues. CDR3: CSARTGREKLFF. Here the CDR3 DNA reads TGCAGTGCTAGGACAGGACGGGAAAAACTGTTTTTT.